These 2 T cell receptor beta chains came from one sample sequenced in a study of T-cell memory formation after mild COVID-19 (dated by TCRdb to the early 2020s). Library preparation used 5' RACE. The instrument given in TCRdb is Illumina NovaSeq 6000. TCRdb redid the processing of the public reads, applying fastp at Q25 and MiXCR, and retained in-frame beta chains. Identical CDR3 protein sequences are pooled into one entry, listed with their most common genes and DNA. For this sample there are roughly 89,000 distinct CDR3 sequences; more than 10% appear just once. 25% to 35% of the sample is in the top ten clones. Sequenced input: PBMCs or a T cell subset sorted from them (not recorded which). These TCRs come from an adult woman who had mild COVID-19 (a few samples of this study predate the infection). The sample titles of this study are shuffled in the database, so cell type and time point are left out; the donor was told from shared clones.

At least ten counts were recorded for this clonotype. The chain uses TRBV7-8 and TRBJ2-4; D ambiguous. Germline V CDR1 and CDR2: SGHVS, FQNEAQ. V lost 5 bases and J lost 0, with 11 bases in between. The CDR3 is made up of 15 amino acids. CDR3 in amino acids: CASSPDRLAKNIQYF. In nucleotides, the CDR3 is TGTGCCAGCAGCCCCGACCGCCTAGCCAAAAACATTCAGTACTTC.

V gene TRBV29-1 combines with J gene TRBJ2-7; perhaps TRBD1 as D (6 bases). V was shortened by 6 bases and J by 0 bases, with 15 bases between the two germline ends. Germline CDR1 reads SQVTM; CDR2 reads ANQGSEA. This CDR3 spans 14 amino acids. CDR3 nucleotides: TGCAGCGTCCCTAGAACAGGGAGCTCCTACGAGCAGTACTTC. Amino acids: CSVPRTGSSYEQYF.